This note documents a single TCR beta chain sequence. CDR1 SNHLY and CDR2 FYNNEI come from the germline V gene. CDR3 size: 16 residues. V dropped 7 bases and J dropped 4; count of bases not matched to a gene: 11. This record belongs to a study of sequential checkpoint blockade in melanoma. Background on the study: First-line arms were nivolumab then ipilimumab, or the reverse, randomized 1:1. After both sequences, patients received maintenance nivolumab.

Treatment: randomized to nivolumab then ipilimumab (arm A) or the reverse (arm B). None of the patients previously received DNA-damaging chemotherapy. Live CD3+CD8+ CD19− CD56− cells were sorted from PBMCs. Assay: immunoSEQ multiplex PCR; the TCRdb copy retains only in-frame clones and omits some. The sample carries 15,000 to 20,000 clones, roughly 71% recorded once. The TCR originated in a human donor with melanoma. The J gene is TRBJ1-2, the V gene TRBV2, with TRBD1 matching 11 bases. The input for sequencing was CD8+ T cells sorted from blood (inferred from file names), taken from a patient given nivolumab and ipilimumab in sequence. Here the CDR3 DNA reads TGTGCCAGCAAAGAGTGGGGGACAGGGGGGACCTATGGCTACACCTTC. The encoded protein is CASKEWGTGGTYGYTF.